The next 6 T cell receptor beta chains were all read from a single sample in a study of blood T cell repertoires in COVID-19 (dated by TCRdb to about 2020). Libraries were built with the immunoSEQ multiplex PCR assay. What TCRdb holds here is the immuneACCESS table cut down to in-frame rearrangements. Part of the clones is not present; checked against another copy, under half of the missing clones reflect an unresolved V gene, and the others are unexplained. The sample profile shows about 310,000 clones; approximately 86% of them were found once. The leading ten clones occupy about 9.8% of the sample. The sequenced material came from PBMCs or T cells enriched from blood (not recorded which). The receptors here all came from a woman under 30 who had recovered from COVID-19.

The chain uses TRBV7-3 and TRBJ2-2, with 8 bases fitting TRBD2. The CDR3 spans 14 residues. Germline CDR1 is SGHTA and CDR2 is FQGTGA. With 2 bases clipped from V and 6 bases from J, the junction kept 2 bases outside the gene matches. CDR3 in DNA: TGTGCCAGCAGCTTAGCAGCGGGGGCCGGGGAGCTGTTTTTT. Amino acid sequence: CASSLAAGAGELFF. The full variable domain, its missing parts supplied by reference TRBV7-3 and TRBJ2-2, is GAGVSQTPSNKVTEKGKYVELRCDPISGHTALYWYRQSLGQGPEFLIYFQGTGAADDSGLPNDRFFAVRPEGSVSTLKIQRTERGDSAVYLCASSLAAGAGELFFGEGSRLTVL.

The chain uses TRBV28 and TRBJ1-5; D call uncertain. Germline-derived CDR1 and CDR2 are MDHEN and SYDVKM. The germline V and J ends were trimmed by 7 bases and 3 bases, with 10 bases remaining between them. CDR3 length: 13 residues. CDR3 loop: CASKPQSNQPQHF. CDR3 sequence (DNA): TGTGCCAGCAAGCCCCAATCCAATCAGCCCCAGCATTTT.

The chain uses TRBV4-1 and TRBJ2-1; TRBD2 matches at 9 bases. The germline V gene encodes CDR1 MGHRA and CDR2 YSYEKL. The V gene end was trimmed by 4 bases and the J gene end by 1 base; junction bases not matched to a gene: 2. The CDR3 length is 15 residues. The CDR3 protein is CASSPLAGSYNEQFF. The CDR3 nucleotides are TGCGCCAGCAGCCCCCTAGCGGGGTCCTACAATGAGCAGTTCTTC.

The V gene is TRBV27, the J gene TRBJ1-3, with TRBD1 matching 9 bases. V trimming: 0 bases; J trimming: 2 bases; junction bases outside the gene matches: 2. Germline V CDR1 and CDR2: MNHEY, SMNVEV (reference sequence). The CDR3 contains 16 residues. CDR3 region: CASSLSWTGAGNTIYF. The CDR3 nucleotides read TGTGCCAGCAGTTTATCCTGGACAGGGGCTGGAAACACCATATATTTT.

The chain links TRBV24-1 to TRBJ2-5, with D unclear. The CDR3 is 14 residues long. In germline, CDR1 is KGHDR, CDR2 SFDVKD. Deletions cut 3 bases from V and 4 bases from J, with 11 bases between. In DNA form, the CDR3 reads TGTGCCACCAGTGATCCCCGCGGCGGAGAGACCCAGTACTTC. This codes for CATSDPRGGETQYF.

CDR3 DNA sequence: TGTGCCAGCAGCCAAGGGAGGGGACAGGGGGCAACTAACTATGGCTACACCTTC. Its translation: CASSQGRGQGATNYGYTF. The rearrangement joins TRBV4-2 to TRBJ1-2; 12 bases agree with TRBD1. The CDR3 runs 18 residues. The trim removed 1 base at V and 0 bases at J, leaving 6 bases unmatched. Germline loops: CDR1 LGHNA, CDR2 YNFKEQ.